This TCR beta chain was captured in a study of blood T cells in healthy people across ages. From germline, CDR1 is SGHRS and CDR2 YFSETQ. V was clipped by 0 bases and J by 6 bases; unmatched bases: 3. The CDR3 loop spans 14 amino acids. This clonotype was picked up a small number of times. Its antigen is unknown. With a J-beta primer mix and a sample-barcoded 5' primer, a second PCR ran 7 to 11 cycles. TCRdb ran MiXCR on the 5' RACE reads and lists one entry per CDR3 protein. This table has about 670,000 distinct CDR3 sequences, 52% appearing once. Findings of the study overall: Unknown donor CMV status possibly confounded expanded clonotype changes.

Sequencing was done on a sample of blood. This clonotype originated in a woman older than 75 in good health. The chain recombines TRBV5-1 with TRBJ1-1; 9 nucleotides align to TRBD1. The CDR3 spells CASSLAGQGPEAFF. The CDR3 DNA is TGCGCCAGCAGCTTGGCCGGACAGGGGCCTGAAGCTTTCTTT.